A single sample is the source of the 2 T cell receptor beta chains below, sequenced in a study of T cell changes during pregnancy in multiple sclerosis. Some clones are missing from TCRdb's copy, which holds only in-frame ones; the method was immunoSEQ multiplex PCR. The table shows 50,000 to 65,000 clones, with about nine tenths occurring only once. The sample in question was peripheral blood, obtained after pregnancy. Receptors originate from a female donor with multiple sclerosis, enrolled in a pregnancy study.

The V gene is TRBV11-3, the J gene TRBJ1-1; no clear D gene. The germline V gene encodes CDR1 SGHNT and CDR2 YENEEA. With 3 bases removed from V and 11 bases from J, the gap between germline ends came to 7 bases. The length of the CDR3 is 10 residues. The chain's CDR3 is CASSFPRAFF. CDR3 nucleotides: TGTGCCAGCAGCTTCCCGAGGGCTTTCTTT.

The rearrangement joins TRBV7-8 to TRBJ2-4, with 7 bases matching TRBD1. Germline CDR1 reads SGHVS; CDR2 reads FQNEAQ. The V segment lost 5 bases and the J segment 1 base; nucleotides outside the gene matches: 8. The CDR3 consists of 16 residues. In DNA, the CDR3 is TGTGCCAGCAGCCCGCCCCAGGGGGTCGCCAAAAACATTCAGTACTTC. Amino acid sequence: CASSPPQGVAKNIQYF.